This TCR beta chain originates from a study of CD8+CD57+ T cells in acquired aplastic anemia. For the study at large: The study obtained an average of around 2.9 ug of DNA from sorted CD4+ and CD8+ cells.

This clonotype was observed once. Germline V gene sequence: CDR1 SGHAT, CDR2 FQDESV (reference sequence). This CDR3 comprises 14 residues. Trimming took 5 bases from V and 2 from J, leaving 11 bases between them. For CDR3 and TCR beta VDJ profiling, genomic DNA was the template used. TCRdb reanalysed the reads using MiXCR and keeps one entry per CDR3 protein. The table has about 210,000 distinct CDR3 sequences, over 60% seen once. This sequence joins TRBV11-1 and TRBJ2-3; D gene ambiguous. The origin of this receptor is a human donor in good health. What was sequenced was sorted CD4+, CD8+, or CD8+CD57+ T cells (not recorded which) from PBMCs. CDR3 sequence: CASSQHSYTDTQYF. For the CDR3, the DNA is TGTGCCAGCAGCCAACATAGCTACACAGATACGCAGTATTTT.